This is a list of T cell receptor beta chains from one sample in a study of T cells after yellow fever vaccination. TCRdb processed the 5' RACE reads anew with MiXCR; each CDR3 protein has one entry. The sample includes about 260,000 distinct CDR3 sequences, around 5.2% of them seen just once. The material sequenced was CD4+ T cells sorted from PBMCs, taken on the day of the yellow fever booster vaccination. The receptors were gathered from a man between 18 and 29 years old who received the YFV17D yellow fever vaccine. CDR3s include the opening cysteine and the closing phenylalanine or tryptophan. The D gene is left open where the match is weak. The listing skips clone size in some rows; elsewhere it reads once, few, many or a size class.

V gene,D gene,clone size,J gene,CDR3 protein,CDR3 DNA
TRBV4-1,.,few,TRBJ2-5,CASSQGAQGSETQYF,TGCGCCAGCAGCCAAGGGGCGCAGGGTTCAGAGACCCAGTACTTC
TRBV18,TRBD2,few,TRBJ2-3,CASSPSGGIADTQYF,TGTGCCAGCTCACCGAGCGGGGGGATTGCAGATACGCAGTATTTT
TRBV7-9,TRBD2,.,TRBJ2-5,CASSLRPGLSETQYF,TGTGCCAGCAGTTTAAGGCCGGGACTATCAGAGACCCAGTACTTC
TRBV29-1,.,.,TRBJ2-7,CSVGSYEQYF,TGCAGCGTGGGGAGCTACGAGCAGTACTTC
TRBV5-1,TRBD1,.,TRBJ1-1,CASSLVQGAYPTDAFF,TGCGCCAGCAGCTTGGTACAGGGGGCGTATCCCACTGATGCTTTCTTT
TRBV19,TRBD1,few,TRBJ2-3,CASSHGQGARWDTQYF,TGTGCCAGTAGTCACGGACAGGGGGCGAGGTGGGATACGCAGTATTTT
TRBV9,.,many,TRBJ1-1,CASSVAGGNTEAFF,TGTGCCAGCAGCGTAGCCGGAGGGAACACTGAAGCTTTCTTT
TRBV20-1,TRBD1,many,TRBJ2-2,CSASEGAGTGELFF,TGCAGTGCTAGCGAGGGGGCCGGCACCGGGGAGCTGTTTTTT
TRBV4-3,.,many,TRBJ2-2,CASSQAVIRLTGELFF,TGCGCCAGCAGCCAAGCTGTCATAAGATTGACCGGGGAGCTGTTTTTT
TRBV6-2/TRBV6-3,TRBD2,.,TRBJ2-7,CASRELAGTSYEQYF,TGTGCCAGCAGGGAACTAGCGGGGACCTCCTACGAGCAGTACTTC